The T cell receptor beta chain under discussion was sequenced for a study of memory CD4+ T cells and cytomegalovirus serostatus. About the study: This sample comes from healthy Belgian adults, roughly nine CMV seropositive, some 22 seronegative. Study results and caveats: Suggested: most of the CMV-linked TCR signature lies in CD4+ memory cells.

In this sample, this clone is medium-sized (0.01 to 0.1%). What it recognizes is unknown. The CDR3 has 14 amino acids. The germline V gene has CDR1 SGHDT and CDR2 YYEEEE. Trimming removed 3 bases at V and 10 bases at J, with 14 bases between. Single viable CD3+CD4+CD8-CD45RO+ cells were sorted as the memory CD4+ T cells. After thawing, CD4+ T cells were positively selected. Repertoires were generated with immunoSEQ multiplex PCR, while TCRdb's copy carries only in-frame clones and drops some. The sample includes roughly 76,000 clones, under 80% seen only once; the top ten take about 2.5%. Sequenced: memory CD4+ T cells from blood. The receptor's source is an adult in good health and CMV-seropositive. This rearrangement joins TRBV5-6 to TRBJ1-6, with D possibly TRBD1 on 5 matching bases. For the CDR3, the DNA is TGTGCCAGCAGCTCAGGGCTTGGTGAGTCACCCCTCCACTTT. Its translation is CASSSGLGESPLHF.